These 27 T cell receptor beta chains were sequenced from one sample in a study of tumor and adjacent non-tumor tissue in lung cancer. RNA was extracted from bulk tissue without any cell sorting. Three rounds of nested PCR, following a modified ARM-PCR protocol, produced the TCRbeta library. TCRdb itself ran the multiplex PCR reads through MiXCR, one entry per CDR3 protein. Of 91,000 or so distinct CDR3 sequences in the sample, less than 75% were seen once. Sequenced: lung tumor tissue. These receptors all come from a man aged 55 to 69 with non-small cell lung cancer.

Worth noting for this clonotype: A much more abundant neighbour one base away suggests this may be a read error. This rearrangement joins TRBV5-1 to TRBJ2-1; D unclear. The germline V gene encodes CDR1 SGHRS and CDR2 YFSETQ. The CDR3 spans 15 residues. The CDR3 region has the DNA TGCGCCAGCAGCCGTGGCGGCAGCTCCTACGATGAGCAGTTCTTC. It codes for CASSRGGSSYDEQFF.

Worth noting for this clonotype: It is likely a read error, because the conserved phenylalanine at the end of the CDR3 is missing. This chain connects TRBV6-6 to TRBJ2-3; D is perhaps TRBD1 (5 bases). The DNA end is a closer match to TRBJ1-5, so the J assignment may be wrong. In germline, CDR1 is MNHNY, CDR2 SVGAGI (reference sequence). The CDR3 extends over 17 amino acids. The CDR3, as DNA: TGTGCCAGCAGTTACGGGGAAGACAGTTTCTACACAGATACGCAGCATTCT. This translates into CASSYGEDSFYTDTQHS.

Comment on this clonotype: Compared with germline, one end of the junction differs, possibly owing to a read error. The chain has TRBV19 and TRBJ1-2; D gene uncertain. The CDR3 covers 13 residues. Germline V gives CDR1 LNHDA, CDR2 SQIVND (reference sequence). CDR3 bases: TGTGTCAGTATTTGGGGAACGTCACAAGGCTACACCTTC. Translated: CVSIWGTSQGYTF. Complete variable domain (other parts from reference TRBV19 and TRBJ1-2): DGGITQSPKYLFRKEGQNVTLSCEQNLNHDAMYWYRQDPGQGLRLIYYSQIVNDFQKGDIAEGYSVSREKKESFPLTVTSAQKNPTAFYLCVSIWGTSQGYTFGSGTRLTVV.

Concerning this clonotype: Compared with germline, one end of the junction differs, possibly owing to a read error. The rearrangement uses TRBV6-5 and TRBJ1-5, with D perhaps given as TRBD1 or TRBD2 (6 bases each). The end of the DNA aligns better with TRBJ2-3, so the J call may be wrong. This CDR3 has 13 amino acids. The germline CDR1 and CDR2 sequences are MNHEY and SVGAGI. The CDR3 sequence: CASSGGSGQPQYF. CDR3 DNA: TGCGCCAGCAGTGGGGGGTCTGGACAGCCCCAGTATTTT.

This clonotype was seen repeatedly, ten times or more. The chain uses TRBV29-1 and TRBJ1-2; the match to TRBD1 covers 12 bases. This CDR3 contains 13 residues. Trimming removed 6 bases from V and 2 bases from J; junction bases left unmatched: 1. The germline CDR1 and CDR2 sequences are SQVTM and ANQGSEA. For the CDR3, the DNA is TGCAGCGTGGGACAGGGGGCGAACTATGGCTACACCTTC. As protein: CSVGQGANYGYTF.

About this clonotype: A read error is possible here, since a much larger clone lies one base away. The chain carries TRBV7-9 and TRBJ2-7, with D possibly being TRBD2 (6 bases). The CDR3 length is 11 residues. CDR1 is SEHNR and CDR2 is FQNEAQ in the germline V gene (reference sequence). CDR3 sequence reads: CTSSLVGGRYF. As DNA, the CDR3 is TGTACCAGCAGCTTAGTCGGGGGTCGGTACTTC.

Note on this clonotype: Relative to the germline gene, one junction end is altered; a read error may explain this. This chain connects TRBV29-1 to TRBJ2-1, with D possibly TRBD2 on 5 matching bases. The CDR3 runs to 11 residues. Per germline, CDR1 SQVTM and CDR2 ANQGSEA. CDR3 bases: TGCGGCGGGTGGACTGACAATGAGGAGCTCTTC. This codes for CGGWTDNEELF.

Worth noting for this clonotype: The CDR3 does not end in the conserved phenylalanine or tryptophan, so this is likely a read error. V and J are TRBV11-3 and TRBJ2-6, with TRBD1 as a possible D gene (6 bases). This CDR3 spans 15 amino acids. Germline CDR1 and CDR2: SGHNT and YENEEA. CDR3 DNA sequence: TGTGCTAGCAGCCAACAGGGTTCTGCGGCCAACGTCCTGACTTTA. Encoded protein: CASSQQGSAANVLTL.

In the case of this clonotype: In this CDR3 the conserved last residue, phenylalanine or tryptophan, is missing, so a read error is likely. The DNA is left out, because the CDR3 cannot be placed on it with certainty; the CDR3 is given as TCRdb lists it. The chain has TRBV29-1 and TRBJ2-3. From germline, CDR1 is SQVTM and CDR2 ANQGSEA. The CDR3 numbers 12 amino acids, ends counted. The CDR3 sequence is CSVTLDTDTQYI.

Many counts were recorded for this clonotype. The chain combines TRBV6-1 with TRBJ1-2; D might be TRBD1 (5 bases). The CDR3 totals 14 residues. Germline V gene lookup returns CDR1 MNHNS and CDR2 SASEGT. V lost 3 bases to trimming and J lost 7 bases, with 15 bases between them. Written as DNA, the CDR3 is TGTGCCAGCAGTGAGAAGGGGTATATTGGTGGCTACACCTTC. Its translation: CASSEKGYIGGYTF.

This clonotype was seen only once. The genes are TRBV24-1 and TRBJ2-1; 7 nucleotides line up with TRBD2. V dropped 8 bases and J dropped 1; count of bases not matched to a gene: 25. The CDR3 has 21 amino acids. CDR1 and CDR2 (germline): KGHDR, SFDVKD. The CDR3 region is CATKVSLAGVSPGKSYNEQFF. In nucleotides, the CDR3 is TGTGCCACCAAGGTGTCGTTGGCGGGAGTTTCCCCGGGGAAATCCTACAATGAGCAGTTCTTC.

This clonotype was detected ten times or more. V usage is TRBV6-2 or TRBV6-3 and J usage is TRBJ1-5; 8 nucleotides match TRBD1. CDR1 is MNHEY and CDR2 is SVGEGT in the germline V gene. The CDR3 length is 14 residues. J was trimmed by 6 bases and V by 7 bases; bases with no gene match: 8. CDR3 region: CASNLDRGIQPQHF. The CDR3, as DNA: TGTGCCAGCAACTTAGACAGGGGAATTCAGCCCCAGCATTTT.

This clonotype was seen more than once but under ten times. A much larger clone sits a single nucleotide away, making a read error possible. The chain joins TRBV12-3 or TRBV12-4 to TRBJ1-1; tentatively, D is TRBD1 (5 bases). The CDR3 has 13 residues. Trimming cost V 7 bases and J 10 bases, with 19 bases left between them. CDR3 protein: CASKGTLENGAFF. The DNA for the CDR3 is TGTGCCAGCAAAGGGACCTTAGAAAATGGAGCTTTCTTT.

The CDR3 sequence: CASSSAGRENNEQFF. As DNA, the CDR3 is TGTGCCAGCAGTTCGGCTGGGAGGGAAAACAATGAGCAGTTCTTC. The chain carries TRBV28 and TRBJ2-1, with TRBD2 matching over 7 bases. The CDR3 spans 15 residues. V shed 4 bases, J shed 5 bases, and the junction held 8 bases outside the gene matches. CDR1 MDHEN and CDR2 SYDVKM come from the germline V gene.

Details on this clonotype: This CDR3 fails to terminate in the conserved phenylalanine or tryptophan, so it likely reflects a read error. The chain joins TRBV29-1 to TRBJ2-1; 13 nucleotides match TRBD2. The CDR3 extends over 14 amino acids. Germline V CDR1 and CDR2: SQVTM, ANQGSEA. With V trimmed by 6 bases and J by 6 bases, 5 bases remained unmatched. CDR3 amino acids: CSVWTSGRPNEQFL. DNA for the CDR3: TGCAGCGTGTGGACTAGCGGGAGACCCAATGAGCAGTTCCTT.

The chain uses TRBV7-2 and TRBJ2-6; 10 bases align to TRBD1. Per the germline V gene, CDR1 is SGHTA and CDR2 is FQGNSA. The junction had 11 bases not matched to a gene; V was cut back by 2 bases and J by 1 base. There are 20 residues in the CDR3. Written as DNA, the CDR3 is TGTGCCAGCAGCTTACGCCACCCGGGACAGGGGTCTTCTGGGGCCAACGTCCTGACTTTC. Its protein is CASSLRHPGQGSSGANVLTF.

As concerns this clonotype: A read error may produce the germline difference seen at one junction end. This chain uses TRBV5-1 with TRBJ2-7, with D possibly matching TRBD2 (6 bases). The germline gives CDR1 SGHRS, CDR2 YFSETQ. There are 15 residues in the CDR3. Written as DNA, the CDR3 is TGCGCCAGCAGCCTGGACGGGGGTTATGTCTACGGGCAGTACTTC. It translates to CASSLDGGYVYGQYF.

The chain joins TRBV12-3 or TRBV12-4 to TRBJ1-1; D not resolved. The CDR3 totals 13 residues. The CDR3, as DNA: TGTGGCAACAGACCTCTAATGAACACTGAAGCTTTCTTT. It translates to CGNRPLMNTEAFF.

The J gene is TRBJ2-6, the V gene TRBV4-1, with 10 positions matching TRBD2. CDR3 size: 18 residues. V was pared by 4 bases and J by 0 bases, with 6 bases of the junction left unmatched. From germline, CDR1 is MGHRA and CDR2 YSYEKL. The CDR3 protein is CASSLLAGEHSGANVLTF. The CDR3 DNA sequence: TGCGCCAGCAGCCTCCTAGCGGGGGAACACTCTGGGGCCAACGTCCTGACTTTC.

With respect to this clonotype: The conserved phenylalanine or tryptophan is not found at the CDR3 terminus, so this likely reflects a read error. This sequence joins TRBV11-1 and TRBJ2-1, with a tentative D call TRBD1 (6 bases). With 4 bases removed from V and 3 bases from J, the gap between germline ends came to 13 bases. CDR1 is SGHAT, CDR2 FQDESV, per germline (reference sequence). CDR3 length: 15 amino acids. The CDR3 is CASSSRTECYNEQFL. The DNA for the CDR3 is TGTGCCAGCAGCTCCCGGACAGAGTGCTACAATGAGCAGTTCTTA.

With respect to this clonotype: One end of the junction varies from germline; a read error may be responsible. CDR3 DNA: TGTGCCAGCAGCCAAGATCTTGTGGGAGTTAACTATGACTACACCTTC. Protein product: CASSQDLVGVNYDYTF. The chain has TRBV4-2 and TRBJ1-2; no clear D. Germline V CDR1 and CDR2: LGHNA, YNFKEQ. The CDR3 is 16 residues long.

The CDR3 spells CASSPVTTGELFF. The CDR3 bases are TGCGCCAGCAGCCCCGTTACCACCGGGGAGCTGTTTTTT. V usage is TRBV5-1 and J usage is TRBJ2-2; no clear D. The V end was cut by 4 bases, the J end by 4 bases, with 8 bases between. The germline gives CDR1 SGHRS, CDR2 YFSETQ. The CDR3 is made up of 13 amino acids.

The chain carries TRBV6-2 or TRBV6-3 and TRBJ2-7, with a possible D match to TRBD2 (6 bases). The CDR3 is made up of 17 amino acids. The germline V gene encodes CDR1 MNHEY and CDR2 SVGEGT. Between the trimmed V and J ends, which lost 6 bases and 5 bases, there was a span of 26 bases. This chain's CDR3 is CASSHPGSLASGDEQYF. CDR3 DNA: TGTGCCAGCAGCCACCCCGGCTCACTAGCCTCTGGCGACGAGCAGTACTTC.

The chain joins TRBV6-2 or TRBV6-3 to TRBJ1-5; no clear D gene. The CDR3 runs to 14 residues. Germline values: CDR1 MNHEY, CDR2 SVGEGT. In nucleotides, the CDR3 is TGTGTCGGCAGGCGCACCAATAGCAATCAGCCCCAGCATTTT. It codes for CVGRRTNSNQPQHF.

This clonotype occurred a few times. The chain carries TRBV7-9 and TRBJ1-2; D ambiguous. This CDR3 has 15 amino acids. The germline V gene encodes CDR1 SEHNR and CDR2 FQNEAQ (reference sequence). V lost 1 base and J 4 bases, leaving 13 bases between the germline ends. In nucleotides, the CDR3 is TGTGCCAGCAGCTTAGGGAATACGGCCGGCTATGGCTACACCTTC. It codes for CASSLGNTAGYGYTF.

A word on this clonotype: An end of the junction does not agree with germline; a read error may underlie this. The chain uses TRBV10-2 and TRBJ2-7, with D unclear. The CDR3 totals 11 residues. Germline V lookup: CDR1 WSHSY, CDR2 SAAADI. The CDR3 nucleotides read TGCGCCAGCAACGCCGCCTATGAGCAGTACTTC. Translation: CASNAAYEQYF.

The V gene is TRBV11-1, the J gene TRBJ2-1, with 11 bases fitting TRBD2. Losses at the gene ends were 5 bases for V and 16 bases for J; bases not matched to a gene: 19. Germline assignment: CDR1 SGHAT and CDR2 FQDESV (reference sequence). The CDR3 spans 16 residues. DNA for the CDR3: TGTGCCAGCAGCCTCAGGGTGACTAGCGGGAAAAATGGGCACTTCTTC. It is translated as CASSLRVTSGKNGHFF.